This T cell receptor beta chain was profiled in a study of shared clonotypes between healthy human individuals. The CDR3 runs to 15 residues. V dropped 1 base and J dropped 1 base, with 11 bases sitting between them. From germline, CDR1 is MNHEY and CDR2 SMNVEV (reference sequence). The table came from immunoSEQ multiplex PCR; TCRdb's copy has only in-frame clones and leaves some out. The table has around 300,000 clones, around nine tenths seen once. This sequence joins TRBV27 and TRBJ2-7, with D possibly TRBD2 on 6 matching bases. The receptor was isolated from a man in his late teens or twenties in good health. Material for sequencing was memory CD8+ T cells sorted from blood. Subset here: CD45RO+ cells pooled with CCR7-negative TemRA cells. Here the CDR3 DNA reads TGTGCCAGCAGTTTATTCGCGGGACCGTCCTACGAGCAGTACTTC. Its protein is CASSLFAGPSYEQYF.